The 20 T cell receptor beta chains given below trace back to one sample, sequenced in a study of T cells in Graves' hyperthyroidism and ophthalmopathy. TCR beta CDR3 sequences were amplified from RNA transcripts. The HTBI primer set drove a first-round RT-PCR of the TCR CDR3. MiXCR, applied by TCRdb to the multiplex PCR reads, yields one record per CDR3 protein. The profile shows approximately 720,000 distinct CDR3 sequences, around 19% of them singletons. The sequencing sample was made of blood. These receptor sequences come from a woman aged 45-65 years with Graves' hyperthyroidism that later progressed to Graves' ophthalmopathy.

In DNA form, the CDR3 reads TGTGCCAGCAGGGGGACCCCGGTGGGGAGCTATGGCTACACCTTC. Protein product: CASRGTPVGSYGYTF. The V call is TRBV6-1, the J call TRBJ1-2, with D possibly matching TRBD1 (5 bases). Between the trimmed V and J ends, which lost 6 bases and 4 bases, there was a span of 18 bases. The CDR3 is 15 amino acids. Germline CDR1 and CDR2: MNHNS and SASEGT.

In this sample, this clonotype turned up many times. This chain joins TRBV20-1 and TRBJ2-7; no clear D gene. The CDR3 is 13 residues long. The germline gives CDR1 DFQATT, CDR2 SNEGSKA (reference sequence). Trimming shortened V by 0 bases and J by 3 bases, and 9 bases separated the two germline ends. The CDR3 region has the DNA TGCAGTGCTAGAGATTTCGGCGGCTACGAGCAGTACTTC. Residues: CSARDFGGYEQYF.

This clonotype was detected many times. This chain connects TRBV7-6 to TRBJ2-3; no firm D call. The V gene lost 4 bases and the J gene lost 6 bases, with 11 bases spanning the gap. Germline CDR1 is SGHVS and CDR2 is FNYEAQ. The CDR3 runs to 13 residues. DNA of the CDR3: TGTGCCAGCAGCTCCCAACAGTCCGATACGCAGTATTTT. Residues: CASSSQQSDTQYF.

This clonotype was seen repeatedly, ten times or more. CDR3 sequence reads: CALKREEGTDTQYF. The CDR3 DNA sequence: TGTGCCCTCAAGCGGGAGGAGGGCACAGATACGCAGTATTTT. The chain links TRBV6-1 to TRBJ2-3; 9 bases line up with TRBD2. Germline loops: CDR1 MNHNS, CDR2 SASEGT. The CDR3 spans 14 residues. Losses at the gene ends were 11 bases for V and 1 base for J; bases not matched to a gene: 7.

As to this clonotype: A much larger clone lies one base from this, so it may be a read error. The chain has TRBV14 and TRBJ2-3, with D possibly matching TRBD2 (7 bases). The V gene lost 4 bases and the J gene lost 6 bases, with 14 bases spanning the gap. The CDR3 is 14 residues long. CDR1 is SGHDN and CDR2 is FVKESK in the germline V gene. The CDR3: CASSPLRGADTQYF. CDR3 in DNA: TGTGCCAGCAGCCCCCTACGGGGGGCGGATACGCAGTATTTT.

The gene calls are TRBV29-1 and TRBJ1-1; 9 bases map to TRBD1. Losses at the gene ends were 6 bases for V and 1 base for J; bases not matched to a gene: 15. The germline V gene has CDR1 SQVTM and CDR2 ANQGSEA. The CDR3 is 17 amino acids. This chain's CDR3 is CSVMLPGQGIGNTEAFF. DNA for the CDR3: TGCAGCGTGATGCTTCCGGGACAGGGAATTGGGAACACTGAAGCTTTCTTT.

At least ten counts were recorded for this clonotype. The V and J genes are TRBV20-1 and TRBJ1-1; 7 positions agree with TRBD1. This CDR3 is 14 amino acids long. Losses at the gene ends were 6 bases for V and 4 bases for J; bases not matched to a gene: 11. Germline CDR1 DFQATT, CDR2 SNEGSKA (reference sequence). The CDR3 region is CSASDRAIGTEAFF. CDR3 DNA sequence: TGCAGTGCGTCTGACAGGGCGATCGGCACTGAAGCTTTCTTT.

This sequence joins TRBV5-1 and TRBJ1-1; D not certain. The CDR3 contains 15 residues. From germline, CDR1 is SGHRS and CDR2 YFSETQ. The V end was cut by 2 bases, the J end by 0 bases, with 11 bases between. In nucleotides, the CDR3 is TGCGCCAGCAGCTTAGATCGGAACATGAACACTGAAGCTTTCTTT. This codes for CASSLDRNMNTEAFF.

This clonotype showed up just a few times. The chain recombines TRBV7-6 with TRBJ2-2; 8 bases fit TRBD2. Germline V gene lookup returns CDR1 SGHVS and CDR2 FNYEAQ. J lost 0 bases, V lost 1 base, and 7 bases had no gene match. The CDR3 runs to 18 residues. This chain's CDR3 is CASSLVPGGASNTGELFF. The CDR3 DNA follows: TGTGCCAGCAGCTTAGTCCCCGGGGGGGCGTCGAACACCGGGGAGCTGTTTTTT.

In its sample, this clonotype was seen many times. The chain couples TRBV2 to TRBJ2-5; TRBD1 agrees at 7 bases. Germline V CDR1 and CDR2: SNHLY, FYNNEI. The junction had 11 bases not matched to a gene; V was cut back by 5 bases and J by 5 bases. The CDR3 runs to 15 residues. As DNA, the CDR3 is TGTGCCAGCAGTCAACAAAGACAGGGAACGGAGACCCAGTACTTC. This translates into CASSQQRQGTETQYF.

The gene calls are TRBV2 and TRBJ1-4; tentatively, D is TRBD1 (5 bases). The CDR3 is 17 residues long. Per the germline V gene, CDR1 is SNHLY and CDR2 is FYNNEI. Deletions cut 5 bases from V and 0 bases from J, with 16 bases between. The CDR3 DNA sequence: TGTGCCAGCAGTTCGGGACCGGACGTTCCAACTAATGAAAAACTGTTTTTT. Translated, it gives CASSSGPDVPTNEKLFF.

The chain has TRBV19 and TRBJ1-4; 7 nucleotides match TRBD1. V gave up 6 bases and J gave up 7 bases; unmatched junction bases: 11. The CDR3 runs 15 residues. CDR1 and CDR2 from the germline V gene are LNHDA and SQIVND (reference sequence). CDR3 nucleotides: TGTGCCAGTAGAACCACCCAGGGGGAATTTGAAAAACTGTTTTTT. Translation: CASRTTQGEFEKLFF.

The V and J genes are TRBV5-1 and TRBJ1-5, with TRBD1 matching over 10 bases. The CDR3 extends over 15 amino acids. CDR1 and CDR2 from the germline V gene are SGHRS and YFSETQ. V trimming: 3 bases; J trimming: 3 bases; junction bases outside the gene matches: 3. CDR3: CASSWTGGHNQPQHF. In nucleotides, the CDR3 is TGCGCCAGCAGCTGGACAGGGGGACACAATCAGCCCCAGCATTTT.

This clonotype appeared many times. The rearrangement joins TRBV3-1 to TRBJ1-5; a weak D match, TRBD1 (5 bases). In germline, CDR1 is LGHDT, CDR2 YNNKEL (reference sequence). Deletions cut 5 bases from V and 3 bases from J, with 8 bases between. The CDR3 is 13 amino acids. This chain's CDR3 is CASSGDLNQPQHF. DNA of the CDR3: TGTGCCAGCAGCGGGGACCTCAATCAGCCCCAGCATTTT.

The chain carries TRBV12-3 or TRBV12-4 and TRBJ1-2; D is unclear. This CDR3 has 12 residues. The germline V and J ends were trimmed by 3 bases and 9 bases, with 11 bases remaining between them. In DNA form, the CDR3 reads TGTGCCAGCAGTTTGTCGCGGGTTCGCTACACCTTC. Translation gives CASSLSRVRYTF.

This clonotype was detected many times. The V and J genes are TRBV7-9 and TRBJ2-7; no clear D. The CDR3 loop spans 11 amino acids. Trimming took off 6 bases at V and 3 bases at J, with 6 bases between the two ends. The germline CDR1 and CDR2 sequences are SEHNR and FQNEAQ (reference sequence). The CDR3 sequence is CASSFNYEQYF. The CDR3 coding sequence is TGTGCCAGCAGTTTTAACTACGAGCAGTACTTC. The full variable domain, with the rest looked up from reference TRBV7-9 and TRBJ2-7, is DTGVSQNPRHKITKRGQNVTFRCDPISEHNRLYWYRQTLGQGPEFLTYFQNEAQLEKSRLLSDRFSAERPKGSFSTLEIQRTEQGDSAMYLCASSFNYEQYFGPGTRLTVT.

This clonotype was detected ten times or more. The rearrangement joins TRBV3-1 to TRBJ1-4, with D uncertain. CDR1 LGHDT and CDR2 YNNKEL come from the germline V gene (reference sequence). V lost 2 bases to trimming and J lost 8 bases, with 6 bases between them. The CDR3 spans 12 residues. This CDR3 reads CASSQLEEKLFF. The CDR3 coding sequence is TGTGCCAGCAGCCAATTGGAGGAAAAACTGTTTTTT.

In its sample, this clonotype was seen many times. The chain joins TRBV18 to TRBJ1-1, with D possibly being TRBD1 (5 bases). The V end was cut by 3 bases, the J end by 10 bases, with 18 bases between. This CDR3 comprises 14 residues. Per germline, CDR1 KGHSH and CDR2 LQKENI. Here the CDR3 reads CASSPSSGLSGAFF. The CDR3 nucleotides read TGTGCCAGCTCACCGTCGTCAGGGTTATCAGGAGCTTTCTTT.

This clonotype was counted only a few times. The rearrangement uses TRBV7-6 and TRBJ2-1; tentative D call: TRBD1 (5 bases). Germline CDR1 is SGHVS and CDR2 is FNYEAQ. The CDR3 spans 16 residues. The V gene lost 1 base and the J gene lost 4 bases, with 14 bases spanning the gap. The DNA for the CDR3 is TGTGCCAGCAGCTTAGTGCAGGGTCCGGCGTACAATGAGCAGTTCTTC. It yields the protein CASSLVQGPAYNEQFF.

The V gene is TRBV6-1, the J gene TRBJ2-7; 12 bases align to TRBD2. Germline CDR1 is MNHNS and CDR2 is SASEGT. V shed 1 base, J shed 6 bases, and the junction held 7 bases outside the gene matches. The CDR3 spans 16 residues. The CDR3 DNA reads TGTGCCAGCAGTGAAGTGACTAGCGGGGGACTCCGCGAGCAGTACTTC. Translated, it gives CASSEVTSGGLREQYF.